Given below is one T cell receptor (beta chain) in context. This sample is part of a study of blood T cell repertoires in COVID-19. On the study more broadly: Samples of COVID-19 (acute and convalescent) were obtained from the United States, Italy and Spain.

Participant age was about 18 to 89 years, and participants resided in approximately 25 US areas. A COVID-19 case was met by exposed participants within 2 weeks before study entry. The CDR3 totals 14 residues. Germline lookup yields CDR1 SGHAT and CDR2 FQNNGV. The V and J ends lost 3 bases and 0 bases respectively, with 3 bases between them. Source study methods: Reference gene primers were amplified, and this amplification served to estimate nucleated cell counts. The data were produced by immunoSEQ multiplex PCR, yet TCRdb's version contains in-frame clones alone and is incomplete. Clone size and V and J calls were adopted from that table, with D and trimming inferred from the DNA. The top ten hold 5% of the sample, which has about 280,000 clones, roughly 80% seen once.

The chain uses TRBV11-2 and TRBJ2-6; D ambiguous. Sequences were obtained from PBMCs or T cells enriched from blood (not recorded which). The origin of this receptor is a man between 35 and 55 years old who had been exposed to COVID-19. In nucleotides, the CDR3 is TGTGCCAGCAGCTTCAGCTCTGGGGCCAACGTCCTGACTTTC. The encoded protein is CASSFSSGANVLTF.